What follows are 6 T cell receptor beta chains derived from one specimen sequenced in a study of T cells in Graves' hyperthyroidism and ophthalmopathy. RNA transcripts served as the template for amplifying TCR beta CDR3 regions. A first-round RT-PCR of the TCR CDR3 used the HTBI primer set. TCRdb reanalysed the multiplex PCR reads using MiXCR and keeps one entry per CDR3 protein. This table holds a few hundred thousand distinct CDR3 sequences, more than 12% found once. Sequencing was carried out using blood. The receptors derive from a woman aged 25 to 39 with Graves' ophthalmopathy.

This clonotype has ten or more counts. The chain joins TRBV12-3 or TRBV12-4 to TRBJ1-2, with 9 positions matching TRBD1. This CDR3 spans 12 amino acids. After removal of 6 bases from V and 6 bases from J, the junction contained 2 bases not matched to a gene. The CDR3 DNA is TGTGCCAGCAGGACAGGGGGGGATGGCTACACCTTC. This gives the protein CASRTGGDGYTF.

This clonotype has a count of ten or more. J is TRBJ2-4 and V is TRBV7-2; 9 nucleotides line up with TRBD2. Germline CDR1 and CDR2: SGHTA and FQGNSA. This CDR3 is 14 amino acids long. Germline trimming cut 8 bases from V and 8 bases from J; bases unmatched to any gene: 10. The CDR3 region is CASRVAGAADIQYF. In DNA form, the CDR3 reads TGTGCCAGCCGAGTAGCGGGGGCAGCAGACATTCAGTACTTC.

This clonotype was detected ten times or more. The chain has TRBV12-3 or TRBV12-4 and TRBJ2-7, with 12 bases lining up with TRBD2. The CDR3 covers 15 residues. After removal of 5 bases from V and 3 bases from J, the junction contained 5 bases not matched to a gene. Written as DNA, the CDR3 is TGTGCCAGCAGTCTAAGACTAGCGGGGGTCTACGAGCAGTACTTC. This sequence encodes CASSLRLAGVYEQYF.

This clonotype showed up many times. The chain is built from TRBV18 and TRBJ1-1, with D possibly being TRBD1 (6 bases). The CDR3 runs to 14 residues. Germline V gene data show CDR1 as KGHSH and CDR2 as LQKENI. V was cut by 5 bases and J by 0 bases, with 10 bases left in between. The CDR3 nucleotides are TGTGCCAGCTCAAAGACAGGTTTGAACACTGAAGCTTTCTTT. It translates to CASSKTGLNTEAFF.

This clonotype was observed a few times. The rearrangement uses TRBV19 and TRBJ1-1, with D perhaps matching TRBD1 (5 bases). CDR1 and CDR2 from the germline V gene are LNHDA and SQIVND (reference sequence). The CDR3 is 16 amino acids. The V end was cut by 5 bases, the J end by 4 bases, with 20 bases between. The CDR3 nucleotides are TGTGCCAGTAGTGTACCCGGCCAGGGCTGGGGCACTGAAGCTTTCTTT. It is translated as CASSVPGQGWGTEAFF.

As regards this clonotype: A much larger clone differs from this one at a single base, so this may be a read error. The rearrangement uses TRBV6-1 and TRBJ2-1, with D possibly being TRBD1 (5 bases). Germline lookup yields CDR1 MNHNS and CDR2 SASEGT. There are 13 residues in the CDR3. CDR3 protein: CASSETAYNEQSF. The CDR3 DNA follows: TGTGCCAGCAGTGAGACAGCATACAATGAGCAGTCCTTC.